The 23 T cell receptor beta chains below all came from one sample that was sequenced in a study of metastatic and nonmetastatic thyroid tumors. TCRdb re-called the PCR reads via MiXCR. Here the sample spans 7,500 to 8,500 clones, over 20% being singletons. All patients were untreated before thyroid surgery. Sequenced input: tumor tissue. The receptors were sampled from a female donor with papillary thyroid cancer or a benign thyroid nodule (not recorded which). Some clones in this sample may be carry-over from other donors' samples.

This clone was recorded many times. The chain couples TRBV9 to TRBJ2-1; 7 nucleotides match TRBD2. The germline gives CDR1 SGDLS, CDR2 YYNGEE. The CDR3 has 15 amino acids. V shed 4 bases, J shed 10 bases, and the junction held 14 bases outside the gene matches. CDR3 in amino acids: CASSPFWAGVKEQFF. CDR3 DNA: TGTGCCAGCAGCCCTTTTTGGGCGGGAGTGAAGGAGCAGTTCTTC.

The rearrangement uses TRBV20-1 and TRBJ2-5; TRBD2 matches at 8 bases. The CDR3 consists of 14 residues. Germline V CDR1 and CDR2: DFQATT, SNEGSKA (reference sequence). J gave up 4 bases and V 3 bases, and 7 bases lay outside the gene matches. The CDR3 DNA sequence: TGCAGTGCTAGGACGCGGGAGGCGTTAGAGACCCAGTACTTC. Residues: CSARTREALETQYF.

In regard to this clone: This CDR3 is missing its conserved last phenylalanine or tryptophan, likely due to a read error. V is TRBV6-5 and J is TRBJ2-3, with D perhaps matching TRBD1 or TRBD2 (5 bases each). This CDR3 region has 15 residues. Germline V gives CDR1 MNHEY, CDR2 SVGAGI. The CDR3 bases are TGTGCCAGCAGTCATCGAGGGACCATCACATATACGCAGTATTCT. Its protein product is CASSHRGTITYTQYS.

By frequency in the sample, this clone is medium-sized. The chain is built from TRBV6-4 and TRBJ1-5; 8 positions agree with TRBD1. J was trimmed by 5 bases and V by 8 bases; bases with no gene match: 8. The CDR3 sequence is 14 residues long. Germline assignment: CDR1 MRHNA and CDR2 SNTAGT. This CDR3 reads CASGEDRDYQPQHF. Written as DNA, the CDR3 is TGTGCCAGCGGAGAGGACAGGGACTATCAGCCCCAGCATTTT.

This clone is medium-sized in the sample. The J gene is TRBJ1-1, the V gene TRBV10-3; TRBD1 might be the D (5 bases). This CDR3 has 13 residues. Trimming took 3 bases from V and 8 from J, leaving 13 bases between them. CDR1 ENHRY and CDR2 SYGVKD come from the germline V gene. CDR3 in amino acids: CAISDTREGEAFF. The CDR3 DNA sequence: TGTGCCATCAGTGATACGAGGGAGGGGGAAGCTTTCTTT.

This clone was observed many times. The V and J genes are TRBV11-3 and TRBJ2-7; 8 bases agree with TRBD1. The germline V gene encodes CDR1 SGHNT and CDR2 YENEEA. V trimming: 4 bases; J trimming: 7 bases; junction bases outside the gene matches: 12. CDR3 length equals 15 residues. The CDR3 DNA sequence: TGTGCCAGCAGCTCTAGGGACAGGAACCCCCATGAGCAGTACTTC. Translated: CASSSRDRNPHEQYF.

The V gene is TRBV20-1, the J gene TRBJ1-2, with D possibly matching TRBD1 (6 bases). V lost 3 bases to trimming and J lost 4 bases, with 9 bases between them. CDR3 length: 12 amino acids. CDR1 is DFQATT and CDR2 is SNEGSKA in the germline V gene (reference sequence). DNA for the CDR3: TGCAGTGCTAGGGACAGAGTCTATGGCTACACCTTC. Residues: CSARDRVYGYTF.

The J gene is TRBJ2-1, the V gene TRBV12-3 or TRBV12-4, with 8 positions matching TRBD2. This CDR3 has 15 residues. After removal of 3 bases from V and 2 bases from J, the junction contained 3 bases not matched to a gene. The CDR3 sequence: CASSFQGLAYNEQFF. The CDR3 nucleotides are TGTGCCAGCAGTTTCCAGGGACTAGCCTACAATGAGCAGTTCTTC.

This clone was observed at least ten times. The V call is TRBV7-6, the J call TRBJ2-5, with unresolved D. Germline-derived CDR1 and CDR2 are SGHVS and FNYEAQ. The CDR3 totals 15 residues. V was trimmed by 5 bases and J by 5 bases, leaving 18 bases between them. CDR3: CASSPNQGPWETQYF. CDR3 sequence (DNA): TGTGCCAGCAGCCCAAATCAAGGGCCCTGGGAGACCCAGTACTTC.

By frequency in the sample, this clone is medium-sized. The rearrangement joins TRBV2 to TRBJ2-7; the D is unclear. The V end was cut by 5 bases, the J end by 3 bases, with 2 bases between. Germline CDR1 reads SNHLY; CDR2 reads FYNNEI. CDR3 length: 10 amino acids. The CDR3 coding sequence is TGTGCCAGCAGTAACTACGAGCAGTACTTC. This gives the protein CASSNYEQYF.

This clone occurred many times. V is TRBV7-9 and J is TRBJ2-3, with 7 bases matching TRBD1. This CDR3 has 16 amino acids. Germline-derived CDR1 and CDR2 are SEHNR and FQNEAQ (reference sequence). V trimming: 0 bases; J trimming: 6 bases; junction bases outside the gene matches: 9. The CDR3 coding sequence is TGTGCCAGCAGCTTAGCGAGACAGGGCCAGGAGGATACGCAGTATTTT. This sequence encodes CASSLARQGQEDTQYF.

This clone is labeled as medium-sized. The chain joins TRBV2 to TRBJ1-5; D remains unclear. CDR3 size: 13 residues. Trimming stripped 1 base from V and 6 bases from J, with 7 bases between. CDR1 is SNHLY, CDR2 FYNNEI, per germline. The CDR3 DNA reads as TGTGCCAGCAGTGAAGATGGGGTTCAGCCCCAGCATTTT. This gives the protein CASSEDGVQPQHF.

This clone was counted only a few times. V and J are TRBV28 and TRBJ1-5, with 7 bases identical to TRBD1. In germline, CDR1 is MDHEN, CDR2 SYDVKM. V shed 3 bases, J shed 5 bases, and the junction held 7 bases outside the gene matches. There are 15 residues in the CDR3. As DNA, the CDR3 is TGTGCCAGCAGTTTTCAAACAGGGGCCTATCAGCCCCAGCATTTT. This translates into CASSFQTGAYQPQHF.

This clone occurred many times. The rearrangement links TRBV5-6 to TRBJ1-2; 8 bases match TRBD1. Looked up from germline, CDR1 is SGHDT and CDR2 is YYEEEE. The CDR3 is 16 residues long. After removal of 4 bases from V and 4 bases from J, the junction contained 12 bases not matched to a gene. The CDR3 sequence is CASSPLYRTGPYGYTF. CDR3 in DNA: TGTGCCAGCAGCCCCTTATACCGGACAGGGCCCTATGGCTACACCTTC.

This clone appeared a few times. The chain joins TRBV5-1 to TRBJ2-3; 8 bases map to TRBD1. The junction had 9 bases not matched to a gene; V was cut back by 4 bases and J by 2 bases. The CDR3 is 16 amino acids. The germline V gene encodes CDR1 SGHRS and CDR2 YFSETQ. The CDR3 loop is CASSRGTGLTTDTQYF. The CDR3 nucleotides read TGCGCCAGCAGCCGCGGGACAGGTCTTACCACAGATACGCAGTATTTT.

Ten or more counts support this clone. The gene calls are TRBV10-2 and TRBJ2-5; D unclear. V lost 3 bases and J lost 1, with 6 bases in between. CDR1 and CDR2 (germline): WSHSY, SAAADI. The CDR3 covers 13 residues. The CDR3 sequence: CASSDNGQETQYF. For the CDR3, the DNA is TGCGCCAGCAGTGACAACGGCCAAGAGACCCAGTACTTC.

This chain uses TRBV27 with TRBJ1-6; no firm D call. Germline CDR1 reads MNHEY; CDR2 reads SMNVEV (reference sequence). The CDR3 spans 14 residues. The ends were cut back, 3 bases at V and 10 bases at J, with 13 bases in the middle. This CDR3 is CASSFGAAGSPLHF. The DNA for the CDR3 is TGTGCCAGCAGTTTCGGAGCCGCTGGATCACCCCTCCACTTT.

Sample share makes this clone medium-sized. The rearrangement joins TRBV28 to TRBJ2-3, with no clear D. V lost 7 bases, J lost 5 bases, and 10 bases lay in between. In germline, CDR1 is MDHEN, CDR2 SYDVKM. The CDR3 loop spans 12 amino acids. CDR3: CASTQIGDTQYF. The DNA of the CDR3 is TGTGCCAGCACCCAGATAGGAGATACGCAGTATTTT.

The chain combines TRBV20-1 with TRBJ2-1; 11 positions agree with TRBD2. The CDR3 extends over 15 amino acids. With 3 bases clipped from V and 2 bases from J, the junction kept 3 bases outside the gene matches. Germline V gene lookup returns CDR1 DFQATT and CDR2 SNEGSKA (reference sequence). CDR3 sequence: CSARTSGATYNEQFF. In DNA, the CDR3 is TGCAGTGCTAGGACTAGCGGGGCTACCTACAATGAGCAGTTCTTC.

This clone has more than one count but fewer than ten. The rearrangement uses TRBV6-1 and TRBJ2-2, with D perhaps being TRBD1 or TRBD2 (5 bases each). The CDR3 contains 16 residues. Trimming shortened V by 5 bases and J by 5 bases, and 18 bases separated the two germline ends. CDR1 is MNHNS, CDR2 SASEGT, per germline. The DNA for the CDR3 is TGTGCCAGCAGTCCTCGGGGCTCCCGTGGGACCGGGGAGCTGTTTTTT. This sequence encodes CASSPRGSRGTGELFF.

This clone was detected only once. The CDR3 end shows no conserved phenylalanine or tryptophan, and so a read error is likely. It is unclear where the CDR3 begins or ends on the DNA, so no DNA is shown, and the CDR3 is as TCRdb lists it. The J gene is TRBJ1-4, the V gene TRBV15; TRBD1 is taken as the D call from the table, unchecked against the DNA. CDR1 LNHNV and CDR2 YYDKDF come from the germline V gene (reference sequence). The CDR3 length equals 8 residues, ends included. The CDR3 loop is CATSRGRG.

The rearrangement joins TRBV4-1 to TRBJ2-2; 12 bases map to TRBD2. V gave up 6 bases and J gave up 5 bases; unmatched junction bases: 4. This CDR3 is 15 amino acids long. Germline V CDR1 and CDR2: MGHRA, YSYEKL. CDR3 in DNA: TGCGCCAGCAGACGACTAGCGGGAGCTACCGGGGAGCTGTTTTTT. Translated: CASRRLAGATGELFF.

Notes on this clone: The CDR3 ends on some other residue instead of the conserved phenylalanine or tryptophan, so this is likely a read error. The gene calls are TRBV27 and TRBJ2-3; 9 bases align to TRBD2. V lost 4 bases to trimming and J lost 9 bases; unmatched junction nucleotides: 11. Germline values: CDR1 MNHEY, CDR2 SMNVEV (reference sequence). This CDR3 contains 15 residues. For the CDR3, the DNA is TGTGCCAGCAGTTCTACCACTAGCGGGTTAGGGACGCAGTATATT. As protein: CASSSTTSGLGTQYI.